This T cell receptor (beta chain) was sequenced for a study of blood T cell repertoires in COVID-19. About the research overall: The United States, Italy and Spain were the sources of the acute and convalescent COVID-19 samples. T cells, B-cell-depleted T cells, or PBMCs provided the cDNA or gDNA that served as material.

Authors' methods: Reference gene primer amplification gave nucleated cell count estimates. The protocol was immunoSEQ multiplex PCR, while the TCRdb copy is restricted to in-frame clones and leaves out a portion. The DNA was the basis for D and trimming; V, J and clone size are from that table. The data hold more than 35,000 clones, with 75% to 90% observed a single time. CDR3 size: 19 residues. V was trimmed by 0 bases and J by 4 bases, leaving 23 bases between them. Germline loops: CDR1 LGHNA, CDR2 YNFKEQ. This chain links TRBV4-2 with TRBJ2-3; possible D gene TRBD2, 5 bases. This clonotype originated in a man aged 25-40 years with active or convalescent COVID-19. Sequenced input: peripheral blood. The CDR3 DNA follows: TGTGCCAGCAGCCAAGATCTCAATAGGTGGGAGTCGCTCGCAGATACGCAGTATTTT. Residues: CASSQDLNRWESLADTQYF.